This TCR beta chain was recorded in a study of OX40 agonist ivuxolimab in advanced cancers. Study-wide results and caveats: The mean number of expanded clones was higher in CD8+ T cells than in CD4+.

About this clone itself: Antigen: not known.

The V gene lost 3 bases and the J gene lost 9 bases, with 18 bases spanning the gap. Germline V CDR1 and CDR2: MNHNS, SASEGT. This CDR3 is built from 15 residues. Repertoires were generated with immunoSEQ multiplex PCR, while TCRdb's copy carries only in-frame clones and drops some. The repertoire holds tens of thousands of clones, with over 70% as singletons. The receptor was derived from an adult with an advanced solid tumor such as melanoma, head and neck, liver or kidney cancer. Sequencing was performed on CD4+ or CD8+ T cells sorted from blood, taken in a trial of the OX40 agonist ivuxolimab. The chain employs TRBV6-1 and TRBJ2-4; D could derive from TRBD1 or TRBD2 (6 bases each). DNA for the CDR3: TGTGCCAGCAGTGAGCTCAGGGAAGGGGGGCGCATTCAGTACTTC. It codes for CASSELREGGRIQYF.